Presented here are 32 T cell receptor beta chains from one specimen sequenced in a study of T cell responses to AZD1222 COVID-19 vaccine. The repertoire was sequenced with immunoSEQ multiplex PCR; TCRdb's copy has only in-frame clones and lacks some. Of some 89,000 clones listed, 88% are singletons. Sequencing used peripheral blood, obtained on day 0 of MenACWY control vaccination. All receptors derive from an adult in good health.

The chain is built from TRBV10-3 and TRBJ2-1; TRBD1 agrees at 7 bases. The CDR3 covers 15 residues. The V and J ends lost 8 bases and 6 bases, in that order; junction bases with no gene match: 13. The germline V gene encodes CDR1 ENHRY and CDR2 SYGVKD. The chain's CDR3 is CAIRSGTVLANEQFF. CDR3 nucleotides: TGTGCCATCCGTTCCGGGACAGTGCTTGCCAATGAGCAGTTCTTC.

The rearrangement links TRBV5-1 to TRBJ2-1; 12 bases are a match to TRBD2. This CDR3 is built from 15 residues. CDR1 is SGHRS and CDR2 is YFSETQ in the germline V gene. V lost 4 bases to trimming and J lost 6 bases; unmatched junction nucleotides: 5. DNA of the CDR3: TGCGCCAGCAGCCCCGGACTAGCGGGAAGCAATGAGCAGTTCTTC. Amino acid sequence: CASSPGLAGSNEQFF.

The chain combines TRBV30 with TRBJ1-2, with TRBD1 matching 10 bases. The CDR3 runs to 11 residues. CDR1 GTSNPN and CDR2 SVGIG come from the germline V gene (reference sequence). J gave up 6 bases and V 5 bases, and 0 bases lay outside the gene matches. The CDR3 reads CAWGQGDGYTF. The CDR3 DNA sequence: TGTGCCTGGGGACAGGGGGATGGCTACACCTTC.

This clone has only a few counts. The chain combines TRBV11-2 with TRBJ2-7; TRBD2 agrees at 8 bases. Germline assignment: CDR1 SGHAT and CDR2 FQNNGV. This CDR3 region has 15 residues. Germline trimming cut 1 base from V and 4 bases from J; bases unmatched to any gene: 6. CDR3 sequence reads: CASSLGTSGPYEQYF. The CDR3 coding sequence is TGTGCCAGCAGCTTAGGAACTAGCGGACCATACGAGCAGTACTTC.

J is TRBJ2-3 and V is TRBV6-5; D may be TRBD1 (5 bases). There are 15 residues in the CDR3. Trimming left V 5 bases short and J 3 bases short, with 15 bases between. CDR1 and CDR2 (germline): MNHEY, SVGAGI. The chain's CDR3 is CASSPLTPGTDTQYF. CDR3 DNA sequence: TGTGCCAGCAGTCCGTTGACACCAGGGACAGATACGCAGTATTTT.

The chain has TRBV7-2 and TRBJ2-5; 10 bases map to TRBD1. CDR1 and CDR2 from the germline V gene are SGHTA and FQGNSA. The CDR3 consists of 14 residues. V shed 5 bases, J shed 3 bases, and the junction held 3 bases outside the gene matches. The CDR3 loop reads CASSPGTGEETQYF. The DNA for the CDR3 is TGTGCCAGCAGCCCCGGGACAGGGGAAGAGACCCAGTACTTC. Full variable domain (rest looked up from reference TRBV7-2 and TRBJ2-5): GAGVSQSPSNKVTEKGKDVELRCDPISGHTALYWYRQSLGQGLEFLIYFQGNSAPDKSGLPSDRFSAERTGGSVSTLTIQRTQQEDSAVYLCASSPGTGEETQYFGPGTRLLVL.

CDR3 DNA sequence: TGCGCCAGCAGCCAAGTGGAAGCTAGATTCCGGGAGCAGTACTTC. It encodes CASSQVEARFREQYF. This sequence joins TRBV4-1 and TRBJ2-7; D not certain. Germline assignment: CDR1 MGHRA and CDR2 YSYEKL. Trimming stripped 1 base from V and 7 bases from J, with 17 bases between. This CDR3 region has 15 residues.

The chain carries TRBV4-3 and TRBJ2-7; 7 nucleotides align to TRBD1. The CDR3 runs to 15 residues. The germline V gene encodes CDR1 LGHNA and CDR2 YSLEER. The trim removed 4 bases at V and 3 bases at J, leaving 9 bases unmatched. The CDR3 DNA reads as TGCGCCAGCAGCCCTAACCGGGACAGCTTCTACGAGCAGTACTTC. Translation: CASSPNRDSFYEQYF.

The chain uses TRBV7-2 and TRBJ2-5; D is unresolved. Germline CDR1 is SGHTA and CDR2 is FQGNSA. Trimming pared 2 bases from V and 6 bases from J, leaving 16 bases between. The CDR3 length is 15 residues. CDR3: CASSLQEGSSKTQYF. In DNA form, the CDR3 reads TGTGCCAGCAGCTTACAAGAAGGCAGCTCGAAGACCCAGTACTTC.

This clone was counted a single time. This chain links TRBV10-3 with TRBJ1-2; no definite D call. The CDR3 spans 15 residues. Trimming cost V 2 bases and J 4 bases, with 14 bases left between them. Germline assignment: CDR1 ENHRY and CDR2 SYGVKD. This chain's CDR3 is CAISEGYRMSYGYTF. DNA of the CDR3: TGTGCCATCAGTGAGGGGTACCGGATGAGCTATGGCTACACCTTC.

The chain couples TRBV6-5 to TRBJ2-3; a weak D match, TRBD2 (6 bases). CDR1 is MNHEY and CDR2 is SVGAGI in the germline V gene. The ends were cut back, 1 base at V and 1 base at J, with 12 bases in the middle. The CDR3 has 16 amino acids. As DNA, the CDR3 is TGTGCCAGCAGTTACTGGGTGGGAGGCGGCACAGATACGCAGTATTTT. Translation gives CASSYWVGGGTDTQYF.

The CDR3 DNA follows: TGTGCCAGCCATAGCGGGATAGGGGAGACCCAGTACTTC. Translation: CASHSGIGETQYF. The rearrangement uses TRBV7-6 and TRBJ2-5, with 8 positions matching TRBD2. This CDR3 has 13 amino acids. The germline CDR1 and CDR2 sequences are SGHVS and FNYEAQ. Trimming took 8 bases from V and 5 from J; bases not matched to a gene: 7.

This chain links TRBV7-2 with TRBJ1-3; no clear D gene. The CDR3 contains 11 residues. CDR1 SGHTA and CDR2 FQGNSA come from the germline V gene. With 5 bases removed from V and 2 bases from J, the gap between germline ends came to 1 base. The CDR3 sequence: CASSAGNTIYF. The CDR3 DNA reads TGTGCCAGCAGCGCTGGAAACACCATATATTTT. The full variable domain, rest sourced from reference TRBV7-2 and TRBJ1-3, is GAGVSQSPSNKVTEKGKDVELRCDPISGHTALYWYRQSLGQGLEFLIYFQGNSAPDKSGLPSDRFSAERTGGSVSTLTIQRTQQEDSAVYLCASSAGNTIYFGEGSWLTVV.

V and J are TRBV6-2 or TRBV6-3 and TRBJ1-1; D unresolved. The CDR3 has 14 residues. V gave up 6 bases and J gave up 4 bases, with 15 bases separating them. Looked up from germline, CDR1 is MNHEY and CDR2 is SVGEGT. CDR3 sequence reads: CASSPLRVGTEAFF. Written as DNA, the CDR3 is TGTGCCAGCAGCCCTCTGAGGGTTGGCACTGAAGCTTTCTTT.

The V and J genes are TRBV27 and TRBJ1-1, with D possibly TRBD1 on 6 matching bases. V lost 5 bases and J lost 1, with 11 bases in between. Per the germline V gene, CDR1 is MNHEY and CDR2 is SMNVEV (reference sequence). This CDR3 spans 14 amino acids. CDR3 bases: TGTGCCAGCAGTGCTAGGGGGAAGAACACTGAAGCTTTCTTT. Amino acids: CASSARGKNTEAFF.

V is TRBV9 and J is TRBJ1-3; 7 bases match TRBD1. The CDR3 runs 16 residues. J was trimmed by 8 bases and V by 0 bases; bases with no gene match: 11. The germline gives CDR1 SGDLS, CDR2 YYNGEE. CDR3 nucleotides: TGTGCCAGCAGCGTAGGGGAAGGGGGCTTAGGGGACACCATATATTTT. Its translation is CASSVGEGGLGDTIYF.

The chain carries TRBV29-1 and TRBJ1-1; D perhaps matches TRBD1 (5 bases). V gave up 4 bases and J gave up 5 bases, with 17 bases separating them. The CDR3 is 14 amino acids. The V gene's germline CDR1 is SQVTM and CDR2 ANQGSEA. CDR3 coding DNA: TGCAGCGTTGCCCTACAGTACGGGGCGACTGAAGCTTTCTTT. Its translation: CSVALQYGATEAFF.

This sequence joins TRBV27 and TRBJ2-7, with D uncertain. This CDR3 has 13 residues. V shed 4 bases and J shed 6 bases, with 13 bases lying between them. The germline V gene encodes CDR1 MNHEY and CDR2 SMNVEV (reference sequence). CDR3 residues: CASSSTRRLEQYF. In DNA, the CDR3 is TGTGCCAGCAGTTCTACGAGGCGGCTCGAGCAGTACTTC.

Comments on this clone: Its ends do not fully match the called genes, so a read error is possible. The V and J genes are TRBV7-2 and TRBJ1-2, with 8 nucleotides matching TRBD1. CDR3 length: 13 residues. Germline CDR1 is SGHTA and CDR2 is FQGNSA. The DNA for the CDR3 is TGCCTCGTAGGGACAGGTGGCAGCTATGGCTACACCTTC. As protein: CLVGTGGSYGYTF. Together with reference TRBV7-2 and TRBJ1-2, the CDR3 gives the full variable domain: GAGVSQSPSNKVTEKGKDVELRCDPISGHTALYWYRQSLGQGLEFLIYFQGNSAPDKSGLPSDRFSAERTGGSVSTLTIQRTQQEDSAVYLCLVGTGGSYGYTFGSGTRLTVV.

The chain recombines TRBV7-3 with TRBJ2-3; D is unclear. The CDR3 extends over 14 amino acids. V was pared by 5 bases and J by 4 bases, with 13 bases between. The V gene's germline CDR1 is SGHTA and CDR2 FQGTGA. CDR3 sequence reads: CASSLQPDPDTQYF. The DNA of the CDR3 is TGTGCCAGCAGCCTTCAACCGGATCCAGATACGCAGTATTTT. Together with reference TRBV7-3 and TRBJ2-3, the CDR3 gives the full variable domain: GAGVSQTPSNKVTEKGKYVELRCDPISGHTALYWYRQSLGQGPEFLIYFQGTGAADDSGLPNDRFFAVRPEGSVSTLKIQRTERGDSAVYLCASSLQPDPDTQYFGPGTRLTVL.

The rearrangement uses TRBV18 and TRBJ2-7; D unresolved. This CDR3 has 15 residues. V was pared by 0 bases and J by 0 bases, with 9 bases between. CDR1 is KGHSH, CDR2 LQKENI, per germline. The CDR3 spells CASSPPETYSYEQYF. Here the CDR3 DNA reads TGTGCCAGCTCACCACCCGAGACATACTCCTACGAGCAGTACTTC.

The chain is built from TRBV21-1 and TRBJ2-7; TRBD1 was called by the table and not checked on the DNA. TRBV21-1 is termed a pseudogene. CDR3 length: 15 amino acids. The CDR3 protein is CASSNTGTGSYEQYF. The CDR3 DNA follows: TGTGCCAGCAGCAATACCGGGACAGGTTCCTACGAGCAGTACTTC.

This chain connects TRBV10-3 to TRBJ1-5; tentative D call: TRBD1 (6 bases). The V end lost 6 bases, the J end lost 7 bases, and 13 bases lay between the germline ends. The germline gives CDR1 ENHRY, CDR2 SYGVKD. CDR3 length equals 13 residues. CDR3 DNA: TGTGCCATCAGGGAATCAGGGGAACAGCCCCAGCATTTT. Protein: CAIRESGEQPQHF.

The CDR3: CASSTGRAYGYTF. The CDR3 DNA reads TGTGCCAGCAGCACTGGGAGGGCCTATGGCTACACCTTC. The J gene is TRBJ1-2, the V gene TRBV7-9, with unresolved D. This CDR3 spans 13 amino acids. V was cut by 5 bases and J by 4 bases, with 11 bases left in between. From germline, CDR1 is SEHNR and CDR2 FQNEAQ (reference sequence).

The chain is built from TRBV4-1 and TRBJ2-1; D is ambiguous. V lost 0 bases and J lost 6, with 6 bases in between. The V gene's germline CDR1 is MGHRA and CDR2 YSYEKL. The CDR3 sequence is 13 residues long. The CDR3 loop is CASSQDDFNEQFF. The CDR3 nucleotides are TGCGCCAGCAGCCAAGACGATTTCAATGAGCAGTTCTTC.

This clone was picked up a small number of times. The rearrangement joins TRBV10-3 to TRBJ1-3, with TRBD1 matching 9 bases. The J segment lost 4 bases and the V segment lost 0 bases, leaving 7 bases of the junction unmatched. CDR3 length: 17 residues. Germline-derived CDR1 and CDR2 are ENHRY and SYGVKD. As DNA, the CDR3 is TGTGCCATCAGTGAGTCGCGGACAGGGGCGCACGGAAACACCATATATTTT. It is translated as CAISESRTGAHGNTIYF.

CDR3 sequence (DNA): TGTGCCAGCAGCCGTGGCGGGACAGGGTACTACGAGCAGTACTTC. Amino acid sequence: CASSRGGTGYYEQYF. The chain joins TRBV7-9 to TRBJ2-7; 9 nucleotides match TRBD1. The CDR3 contains 15 residues. Germline CDR1 and CDR2: SEHNR and FQNEAQ (reference sequence). V lost 5 bases, J lost 3 bases, and 8 bases stayed unmatched.

V is TRBV29-1 and J is TRBJ2-1, with TRBD2 matching over 15 bases. CDR1 and CDR2 (germline): SQVTM, ANQGSEA. The CDR3 loop spans 16 amino acids. J lost 7 bases, V lost 7 bases, and 11 bases had no gene match. The CDR3: CSAGTSGGPSLNEQFF. For the CDR3, the DNA is TGCAGCGCTGGGACTAGCGGGGGGCCGTCTTTGAATGAGCAGTTCTTC.

Here the CDR3 reads CASSLAGGEKLFF. The CDR3 bases are TGTGCCAGCAGCTTAGCTGGCGGTGAAAAACTGTTTTTT. The V and J genes are TRBV7-8 and TRBJ1-4; no definite D call. The CDR3 covers 13 residues. V shed 0 bases and J shed 7 bases, with 6 bases lying between them. Germline lookup yields CDR1 SGHVS and CDR2 FQNEAQ. The full variable domain, its missing parts supplied by reference TRBV7-8 and TRBJ1-4, is GAGVSQSPRYKVAKRGQDVALRCDPISGHVSLFWYQQALGQGPEFLTYFQNEAQLDKSGLPSDRFFAERPEGSVSTLKIQRTQQEDSAVYLCASSLAGGEKLFFGSGTQLSVL.

V is TRBV7-3 and J is TRBJ2-1; D is perhaps TRBD1 (7 bases). Per germline, CDR1 SGHTA and CDR2 FQGTGA. The V gene lost 3 bases and the J gene lost 10 bases, with 16 bases spanning the gap. The CDR3 has 14 amino acids. CDR3 bases: TGTGCCAGCAGCTTGCGACAGGGAGGAAGCGAGCAGTTCTTC. Encoded protein: CASSLRQGGSEQFF.

CDR3 region: CASKMTNTEAFF. CDR3 in DNA: TGTGCCAGCAAAATGACAAACACTGAAGCTTTCTTT. The genes are TRBV28 and TRBJ1-1, with no clear D. V was trimmed by 7 bases and J by 2 bases, leaving 8 bases between them. CDR3 length equals 12 residues. CDR1 MDHEN and CDR2 SYDVKM come from the germline V gene.

This chain links TRBV3-1 (or the pseudogene TRBV3-2) with TRBJ2-1; weak D call: TRBD2 (6 bases). CDR3 size: 14 residues. Germline V CDR1 and CDR2: LGHDT, YNNKEL (reference sequence). Deletions cut 9 bases from V and 0 bases from J, with 12 bases between. The CDR3 here is CASARGSSYNEQFF. CDR3 nucleotides: TGTGCCAGTGCTCGGGGGAGCTCCTACAATGAGCAGTTCTTC.